This T cell receptor beta chain was retrieved from a study of OX40 agonist ivuxolimab in advanced cancers. Trimming took 4 bases from V and 2 from J; bases not matched to a gene: 5. The germline V gene encodes CDR1 KGHSH and CDR2 LQKENI. CDR3 length equals 15 residues. The assay was immunoSEQ multiplex PCR, and TCRdb's table has in-frame clones only and misses some. Among about 61,000 clones, 86% were seen once, and the ten largest hold about 1.2%. Study findings and constraints: Expanded clones were, on average, more numerous in CD8+ T cells than in CD4+.

This clone was seen just once. Its matching antigen is unknown. The sample here was CD4+ or CD8+ T cells sorted from blood, taken in a trial of the OX40 agonist ivuxolimab. The source is an adult with an advanced solid tumor such as melanoma, head and neck, liver or kidney cancer. The chain links TRBV18 to TRBJ2-5, with 9 bases identical to TRBD1. The CDR3 DNA reads as TGTGCCAGCTCACTAGGGACAGGGCTACAAGAGACCCAGTACTTC. Translating it yields CASSLGTGLQETQYF.